These 7 T cell receptor beta chains were all obtained from the same sample, sequenced in a study of regulatory T cells in long-lasting Graves disease. As to time point: newly diagnosed GD, antithyroid drugs for less than 3 months. Extracted RNA from PBMCs served as the source of the TCR library. In building TCR beta libraries, iRepertoire HTBI primers were used together with Arm-PCR of CDR3 regions. TCRdb reprocessed the multiplex PCR reads via MiXCR and lists one record per CDR3 protein. The data contain about 620,000 distinct CDR3 sequences, roughly 15% of them seen just once; the ten biggest clones take up around 19%. The same data also went into a second study, on T cells in Graves' hyperthyroidism and ophthalmopathy.

This specimen was peripheral blood mononuclear cells (PBMCs), taken at new diagnosis, from a patient treated with antithyroid drugs. The receptor source for this set is a woman aged 30 to 39 with Graves disease.

This clonotype was recorded many times. The gene calls are TRBV12-3 or TRBV12-4 and TRBJ1-3; no firm D call. CDR3 length equals 13 residues. V lost 6 bases and J 6 bases, leaving 12 bases between the germline ends. CDR3 bases: TGTGCCAGCAGCCCGACTTTGGTAAACACCATATATTTT. The encoded protein is CASSPTLVNTIYF.

This clonotype was found a few times. The genes are TRBV7-3 and TRBJ2-1, with TRBD2 identical over 10 bases. Per germline, CDR1 SGHTA and CDR2 FQGTGA. V lost 1 base, J lost 5 bases, and 17 bases stayed unmatched. The CDR3 is made up of 20 amino acids. CDR3 DNA sequence: TGTGCCAGCAGCTTAATCGGGTTTGGTAGCGGGAGGTTTCGGGACAATGAGCAGTTCTTC. Protein product: CASSLIGFGSGRFRDNEQFF.

The table lists this clonotype with many counts. V is TRBV28 and J is TRBJ1-5; TRBD1 agrees at 8 bases. With 6 bases clipped from V and 7 bases from J, the junction kept 8 bases outside the gene matches. Germline CDR1 and CDR2: MDHEN and SYDVKM. The CDR3 is 14 residues long. This CDR3 reads CASSPTGDRQPQHF. CDR3 bases: TGTGCCAGCAGCCCGACAGGGGATCGGCAGCCCCAGCATTTT.

The chain's CDR3 is CASSPQGIPNEKLFF. The CDR3 nucleotides are TGTGCCAGCAGCCCTCAGGGGATACCTAATGAAAAACTGTTTTTT. The rearrangement uses TRBV7-8 and TRBJ1-4; D is perhaps TRBD1 (6 bases). Per germline, CDR1 SGHVS and CDR2 FQNEAQ. V lost 5 bases and J 3 bases, leaving 13 bases between the germline ends. This CDR3 region has 15 residues.

The sample holds many counts of this clonotype. The chain carries TRBV7-2 and TRBJ2-1; D remains ambiguous. V was pared by 4 bases and J by 7 bases, with 11 bases between. The V gene's germline CDR1 is SGHTA and CDR2 FQGNSA. The CDR3 spans 13 residues. The CDR3 spells CASSSTRLNEQFF. The CDR3 DNA reads as TGTGCCAGCAGCTCAACCCGCTTAAATGAGCAGTTCTTC.

J is TRBJ1-5 and V is TRBV30; 12 bases are a match to TRBD1. Unmatched junction bases numbered 18, after V lost 1 base and J lost 8 bases. CDR3 size: 19 residues. CDR1 is GTSNPN, CDR2 SVGIG, per germline (reference sequence). CDR3 DNA sequence: TGTGCCTGGAGTGGCAACCGGGACAGGGGGCGGGTAGACAGTGAGCCCCAGCATTTT. It is translated as CAWSGNRDRGRVDSEPQHF.

V usage is TRBV20-1 and J usage is TRBJ2-3; D is undetermined. The CDR3 loop spans 13 amino acids. The germline CDR1 and CDR2 sequences are DFQATT and SNEGSKA (reference sequence). V was trimmed by 4 bases and J by 4 bases, leaving 12 bases between them. Here the CDR3 reads CSAIRWAADTQYF. The CDR3 region has the DNA TGCAGTGCTATTCGTTGGGCGGCAGATACGCAGTATTTT.